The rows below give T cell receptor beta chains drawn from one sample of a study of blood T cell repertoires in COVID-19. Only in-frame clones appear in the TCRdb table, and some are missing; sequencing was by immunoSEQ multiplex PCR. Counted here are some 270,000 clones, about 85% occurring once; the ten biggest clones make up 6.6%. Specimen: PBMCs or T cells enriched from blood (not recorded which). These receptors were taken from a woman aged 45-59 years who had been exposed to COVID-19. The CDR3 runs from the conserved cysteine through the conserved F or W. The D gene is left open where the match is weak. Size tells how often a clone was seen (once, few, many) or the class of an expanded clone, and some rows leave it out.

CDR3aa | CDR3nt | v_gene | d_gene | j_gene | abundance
CASRSGLAGTNEQFF | TGTGCAAGTCGCTCGGGACTAGCGGGGACCAATGAGCAGTTCTTC | TRBV12-2 | . | TRBJ2-1 | .
CASSAGNTIYF | TGTGCCAGTAGCGCTGGAAACACCATATATTTT | TRBV19 | . | TRBJ1-3 | once
CASSLATGGREQYF | TGTGCCAGCAGCTTAGCGACGGGGGGGCGGGAGCAGTACTTC | TRBV7-2 | TRBD2 | TRBJ2-7 | .
CASSSGTREQFF | TGTGCCAGCAGCTCAGGGACCAGGGAGCAGTTCTTC | TRBV13 | . | TRBJ2-1 | .
CASRDRDYGTQYF | TGTGCCAGCAGGGATCGGGACTACGGGACGCAGTATTTT | TRBV2 | TRBD2 | TRBJ2-3 | .
CASSSPFREQFF | TGTGCCAGCAGCTCCCCTTTCCGTGAGCAGTTCTTC | TRBV9 | . | TRBJ2-1 | .
CASSPQPAGEHTIYF | TGTGCCAGTAGCCCCCAACCCGCGGGCGAGCACACCATATATTTT | TRBV19 | . | TRBJ1-3 | .
CASSFGHPGANVLTF | TGCGCCAGCAGCTTCGGACACCCTGGGGCCAACGTCCTGACTTTC | TRBV5-1 | . | TRBJ2-6 | .
CASSLRGGRTDTQYF | TGTGCCAGCAGTTTGCGGGGGGGCAGGACAGATACGCAGTATTTT | TRBV27 | TRBD2 | TRBJ2-3 | .
CASSSRQGGNSPLHF | TGTGCCAGCAGCTCCCGACAGGGTGGGAATTCACCCCTCCACTTT | TRBV11-2 | TRBD1 | TRBJ1-6 | .
CASSLGSGAVSGELFF | TGCGCCAGCAGCTTGGGGTCAGGGGCAGTGTCCGGGGAGCTGTTTTTT | TRBV5-1 | . | TRBJ2-2 | .
CASSQRQNSYGYTF | TGTGCCAGCAGCCAGCGACAGAATTCTTATGGCTACACCTTC | TRBV7-2 | . | TRBJ1-2 | few
CATYRDRGQPQHF | TGTGCCACGTACAGGGATCGGGGTCAGCCCCAGCATTTT | TRBV6-5 | . | TRBJ1-5 | .
CASSVGPGQGRSEQFF | TGTGCCAGCAGCGTAGGGCCGGGACAGGGTCGCAGTGAGCAGTTCTTC | TRBV9 | TRBD1 | TRBJ2-1 | .
CASSQDRGGANEQFF | TGCGCCAGCAGCCAAGATAGGGGAGGGGCCAATGAGCAGTTCTTC | TRBV4-3 | TRBD2 | TRBJ2-1 | .
CASSPTGLAGGAGELFF | TGTGCCAGCAGCCCCACCGGACTAGCGGGGGGAGCCGGGGAGCTGTTTTTT | TRBV7-3 | TRBD2 | TRBJ2-2 | .